This T cell receptor beta chain was documented in a study of blood T cell repertoires in COVID-19. The wider study: The analysed material was cDNA or gDNA that came from T cells, B-cell-depleted T cells, or PBMCs.

Before being deemed recovered, Cohort 3 donors had two negative PCRs, clearance, or symptom resolution. Original handling: Estimation of nucleated cell counts was performed using reference gene primer amplification. Sequencing was performed with immunoSEQ multiplex PCR; in TCRdb, only in-frame clones are kept and a portion is missing. V and J calls and clone size are as listed in that table; D and trimming were resolved from the DNA. The sample yields approximately 100,000 clones, 70% to 90% seen once. Germline V gene sequence: CDR1 LGHDT, CDR2 YNNKEL (reference sequence). The V and J ends lost 3 bases and 2 bases respectively, with 17 bases between them. The CDR3 length is 16 residues.

The TCR sequence derives from a woman aged 50 to 60 who had recovered from COVID-19. Sequencing was performed on PBMCs or T cells enriched from blood (not recorded which). The chain recombines TRBV3-1 (or the pseudogene TRBV3-2) with TRBJ2-7; weak D call: TRBD2 (6 bases). The CDR3 sequence: CASSQEGLTLTYEQYF. CDR3 coding DNA: TGTGCCAGCAGCCAGGAGGGACTTACCTTAACCTACGAGCAGTACTTC.